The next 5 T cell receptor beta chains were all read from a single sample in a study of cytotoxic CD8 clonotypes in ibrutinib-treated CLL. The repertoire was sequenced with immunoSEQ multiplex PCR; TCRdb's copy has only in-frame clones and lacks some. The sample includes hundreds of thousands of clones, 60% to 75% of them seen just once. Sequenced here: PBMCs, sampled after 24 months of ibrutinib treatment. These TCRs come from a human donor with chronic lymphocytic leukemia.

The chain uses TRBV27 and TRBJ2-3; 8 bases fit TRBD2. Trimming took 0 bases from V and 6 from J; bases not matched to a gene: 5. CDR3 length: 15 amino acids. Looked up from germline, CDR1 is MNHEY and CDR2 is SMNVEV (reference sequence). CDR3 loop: CASSLSAGVSDTQYF. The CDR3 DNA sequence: TGTGCCAGCAGTTTATCAGCGGGAGTTTCCGATACGCAGTATTTT.

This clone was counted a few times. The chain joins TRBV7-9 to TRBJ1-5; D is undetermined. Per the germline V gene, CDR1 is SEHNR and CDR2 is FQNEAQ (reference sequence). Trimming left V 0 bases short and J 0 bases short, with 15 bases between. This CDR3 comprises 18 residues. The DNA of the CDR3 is TGTGCCAGCAGCTTAGCGTGGGAGGGCGTGATTAGCAATCAGCCCCAGCATTTT. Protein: CASSLAWEGVISNQPQHF.

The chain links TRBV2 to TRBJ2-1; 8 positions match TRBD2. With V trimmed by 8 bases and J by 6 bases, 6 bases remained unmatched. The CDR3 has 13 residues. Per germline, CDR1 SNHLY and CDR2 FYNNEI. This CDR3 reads CASSSSGTNEQFF. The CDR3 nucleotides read TGTGCCAGCTCTAGTAGCGGGACCAATGAGCAGTTCTTC.

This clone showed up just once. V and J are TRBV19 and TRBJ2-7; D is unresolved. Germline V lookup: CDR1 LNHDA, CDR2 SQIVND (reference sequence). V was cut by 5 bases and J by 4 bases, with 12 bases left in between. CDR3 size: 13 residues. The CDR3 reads CASSDSGRYEQYF. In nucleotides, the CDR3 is TGTGCCAGTAGTGATTCAGGCAGGTACGAGCAGTACTTC.

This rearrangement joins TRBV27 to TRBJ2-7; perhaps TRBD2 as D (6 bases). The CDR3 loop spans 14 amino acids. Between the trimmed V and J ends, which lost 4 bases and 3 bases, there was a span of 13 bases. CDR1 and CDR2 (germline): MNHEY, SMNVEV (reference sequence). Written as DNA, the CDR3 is TGTGCCAGCAGTTGGGGAGGACCCTACTACGAGCAGTACTTC. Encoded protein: CASSWGGPYYEQYF.